This T cell receptor beta chain was recorded in a study of OX40 agonist ivuxolimab in advanced cancers. Study-level findings and limits: CD4+ and CD8+ blood T cells expanded clonally by week 6 at 0.1 to 3.0 mg/kg. Which antigen the expanded peripheral T cells recognized is unknown.

Produced via immunoSEQ multiplex PCR; TCRdb's table is partial and in-frame only. The table records about 110,000 clones, roughly 90% of them present only once. This CDR3 comprises 15 residues. The V and J ends lost 6 bases and 9 bases, in that order; junction bases with no gene match: 11. CDR1 and CDR2 (germline): MNHEY, SVGAGI. Details on this clone: The target antigen is unknown.

The TCR comes from an adult with an advanced solid tumor such as melanoma, head and neck, liver or kidney cancer. Sequenced material: CD4+ or CD8+ T cells sorted from blood, taken in a trial of the OX40 agonist ivuxolimab. V and J are TRBV6-5 and TRBJ2-1, with 10 positions matching TRBD2. CDR3 residues: CASSYLAGAAVEQFF. Written as DNA, the CDR3 is TGTGCCAGCAGCTACCTAGCGGGAGCGGCGGTTGAGCAGTTCTTC.